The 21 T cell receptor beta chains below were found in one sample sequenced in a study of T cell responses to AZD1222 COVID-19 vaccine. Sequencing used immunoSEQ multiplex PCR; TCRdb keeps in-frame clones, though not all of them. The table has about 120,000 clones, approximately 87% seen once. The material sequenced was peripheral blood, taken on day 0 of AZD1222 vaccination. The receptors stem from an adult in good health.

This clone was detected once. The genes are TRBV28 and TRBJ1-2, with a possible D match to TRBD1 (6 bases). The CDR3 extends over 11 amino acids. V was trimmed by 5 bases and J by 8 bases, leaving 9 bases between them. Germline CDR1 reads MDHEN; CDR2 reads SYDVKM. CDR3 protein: CASSNRVGYTF. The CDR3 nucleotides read TGTGCCAGCAGTAACAGGGTAGGCTACACCTTC.

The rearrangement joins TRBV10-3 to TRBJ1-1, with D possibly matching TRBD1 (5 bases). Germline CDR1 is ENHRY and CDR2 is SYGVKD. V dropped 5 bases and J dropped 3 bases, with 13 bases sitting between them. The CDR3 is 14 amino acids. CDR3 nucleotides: TGTGCCATCAGTCCCTCGGGGGGAGACACTGAAGCTTTCTTT. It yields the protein CAISPSGGDTEAFF.

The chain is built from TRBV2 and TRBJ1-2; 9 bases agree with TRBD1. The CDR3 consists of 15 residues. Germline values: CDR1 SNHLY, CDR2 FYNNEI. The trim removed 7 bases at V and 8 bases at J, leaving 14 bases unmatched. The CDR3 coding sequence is TGTGCCAGCAACCGGGACAGGGTAGAGGGGAGAGGCTACACCTTC. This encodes CASNRDRVEGRGYTF.

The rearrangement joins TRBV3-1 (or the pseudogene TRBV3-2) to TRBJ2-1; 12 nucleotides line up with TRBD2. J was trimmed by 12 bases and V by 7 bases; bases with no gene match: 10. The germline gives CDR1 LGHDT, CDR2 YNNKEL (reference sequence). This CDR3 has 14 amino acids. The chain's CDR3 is CASTLQTSGSRQFF. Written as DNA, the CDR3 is TGTGCCAGCACCCTTCAGACTAGCGGGAGTAGGCAGTTCTTC.

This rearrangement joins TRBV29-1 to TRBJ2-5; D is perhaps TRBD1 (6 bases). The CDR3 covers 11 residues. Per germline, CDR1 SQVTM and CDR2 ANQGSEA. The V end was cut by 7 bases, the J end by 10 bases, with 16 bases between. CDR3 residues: CSGGQDQDQYF. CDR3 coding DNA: TGCAGCGGGGGGCAGGACCAAGACCAGTACTTC.

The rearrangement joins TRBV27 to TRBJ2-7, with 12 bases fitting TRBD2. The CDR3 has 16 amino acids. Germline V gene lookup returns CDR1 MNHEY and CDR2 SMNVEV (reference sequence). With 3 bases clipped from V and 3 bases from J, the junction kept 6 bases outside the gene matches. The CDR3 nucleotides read TGTGCCAGCAGTTTCCGGACTAGCGGGAAATTCTACGAGCAGTACTTC. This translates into CASSFRTSGKFYEQYF.

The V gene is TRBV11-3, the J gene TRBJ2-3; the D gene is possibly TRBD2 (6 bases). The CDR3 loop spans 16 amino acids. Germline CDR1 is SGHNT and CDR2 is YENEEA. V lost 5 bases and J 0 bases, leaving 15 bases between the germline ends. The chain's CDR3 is CASSTGVAASTDTQYF. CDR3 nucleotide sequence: TGTGCCAGCAGCACTGGGGTAGCGGCCAGCACAGATACGCAGTATTTT. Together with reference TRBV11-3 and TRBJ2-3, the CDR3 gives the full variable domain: EAGVVQSPRYKIIEKKQPVAFWCNPISGHNTLYWYLQNLGQGPELLIRYENEEAVDDSQLPKDRFSAERLKGVDSTLKIQPAELGDSAVYLCASSTGVAASTDTQYFGPGTRLTVL.

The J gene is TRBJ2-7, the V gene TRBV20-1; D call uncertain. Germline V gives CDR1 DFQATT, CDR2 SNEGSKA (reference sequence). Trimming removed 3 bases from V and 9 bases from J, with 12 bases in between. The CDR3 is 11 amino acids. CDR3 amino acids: CSASRPSGQYF. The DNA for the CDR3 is TGCAGTGCTAGCCGGCCGTCAGGGCAGTACTTC.

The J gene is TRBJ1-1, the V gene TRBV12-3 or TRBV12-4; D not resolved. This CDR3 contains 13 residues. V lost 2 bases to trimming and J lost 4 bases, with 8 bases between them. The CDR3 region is CASSLSGGTEAFF. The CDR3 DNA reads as TGTGCCAGCAGTTTATCGGGAGGCACTGAAGCTTTCTTT.

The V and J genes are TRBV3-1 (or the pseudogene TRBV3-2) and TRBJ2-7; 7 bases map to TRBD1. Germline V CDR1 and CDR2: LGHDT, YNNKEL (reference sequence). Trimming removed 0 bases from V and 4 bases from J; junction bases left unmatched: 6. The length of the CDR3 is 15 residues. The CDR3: CASSQDSRGIYEQYF. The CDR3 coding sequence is TGTGCCAGCAGCCAAGATTCCAGGGGGATATACGAGCAGTACTTC.

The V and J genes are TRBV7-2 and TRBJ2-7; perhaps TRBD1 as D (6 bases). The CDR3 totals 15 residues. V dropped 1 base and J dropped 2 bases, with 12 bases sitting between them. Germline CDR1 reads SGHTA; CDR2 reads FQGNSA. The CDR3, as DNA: TGTGCCAGCAGCTTAGAGTGGTCAGGGGCCTACGAGCAGTACTTC. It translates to CASSLEWSGAYEQYF.

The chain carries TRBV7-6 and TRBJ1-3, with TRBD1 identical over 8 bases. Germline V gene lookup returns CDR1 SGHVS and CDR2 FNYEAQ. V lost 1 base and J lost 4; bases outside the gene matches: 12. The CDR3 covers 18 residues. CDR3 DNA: TGTGCCAGCAGCTTAGGGACAGGGAGAAGCGGCCACGGAAACACCATATATTTT. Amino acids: CASSLGTGRSGHGNTIYF.

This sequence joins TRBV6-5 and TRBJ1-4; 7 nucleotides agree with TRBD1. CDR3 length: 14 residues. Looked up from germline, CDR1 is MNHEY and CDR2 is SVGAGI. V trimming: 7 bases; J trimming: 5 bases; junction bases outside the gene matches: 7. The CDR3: CASISTGRNEKLFF. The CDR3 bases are TGTGCCAGCATCTCGACAGGGAGGAATGAAAAACTGTTTTTT.

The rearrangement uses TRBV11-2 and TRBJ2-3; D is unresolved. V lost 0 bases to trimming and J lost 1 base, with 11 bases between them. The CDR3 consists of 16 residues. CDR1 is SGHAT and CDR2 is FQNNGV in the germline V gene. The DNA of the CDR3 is TGTGCCAGCAGCTTAGAGGGGTTTAGCCGCACAGATACGCAGTATTTT. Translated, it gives CASSLEGFSRTDTQYF.

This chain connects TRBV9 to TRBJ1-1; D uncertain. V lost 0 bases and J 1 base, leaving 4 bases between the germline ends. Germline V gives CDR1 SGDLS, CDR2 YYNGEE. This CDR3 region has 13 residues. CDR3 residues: CASSVASNTEAFF. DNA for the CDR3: TGTGCCAGCAGCGTAGCATCGAACACTGAAGCTTTCTTT.

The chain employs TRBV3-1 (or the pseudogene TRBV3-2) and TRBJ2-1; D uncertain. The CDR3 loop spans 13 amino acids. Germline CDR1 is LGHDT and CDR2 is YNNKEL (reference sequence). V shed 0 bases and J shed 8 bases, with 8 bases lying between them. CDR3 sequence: CASSQDLQDEQFF. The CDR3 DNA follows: TGTGCCAGCAGCCAAGATCTGCAGGATGAGCAGTTCTTC.

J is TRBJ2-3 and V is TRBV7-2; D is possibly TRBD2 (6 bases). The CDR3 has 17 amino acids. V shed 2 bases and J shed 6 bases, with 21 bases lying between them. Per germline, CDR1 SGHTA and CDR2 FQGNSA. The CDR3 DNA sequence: TGTGCCAGCAGCTTAATCTCCGGCGTACGGGGACTGGATACGCAGTATTTT. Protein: CASSLISGVRGLDTQYF.

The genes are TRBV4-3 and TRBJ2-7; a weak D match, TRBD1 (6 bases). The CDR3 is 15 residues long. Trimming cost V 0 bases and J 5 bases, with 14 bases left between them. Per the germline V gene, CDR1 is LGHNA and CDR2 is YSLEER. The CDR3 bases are TGCGCCAGCAGCCAAGAATGGACAGATAGCCACGAGCAGTACTTC. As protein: CASSQEWTDSHEQYF.

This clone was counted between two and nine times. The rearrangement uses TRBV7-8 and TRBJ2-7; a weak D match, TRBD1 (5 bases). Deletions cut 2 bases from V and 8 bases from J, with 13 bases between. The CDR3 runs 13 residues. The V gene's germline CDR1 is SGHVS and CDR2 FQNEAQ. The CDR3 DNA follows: TGTGCCAGCAGCTTAAGCAGGGAAGTCAAGCAGTACTTC. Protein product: CASSLSREVKQYF. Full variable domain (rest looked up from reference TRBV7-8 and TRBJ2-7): GAGVSQSPRYKVAKRGQDVALRCDPISGHVSLFWYQQALGQGPEFLTYFQNEAQLDKSGLPSDRFFAERPEGSVSTLKIQRTQQEDSAVYLCASSLSREVKQYFGPGTRLTVT.

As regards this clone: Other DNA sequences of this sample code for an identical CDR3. Here the CDR3 reads CASSVLAGGGNEQFF. The CDR3 DNA is TGTGCCAGCAGCGTCCTAGCGGGAGGAGGGAATGAGCAGTTCTTC. The chain has TRBV9 and TRBJ2-1; 11 nucleotides agree with TRBD2. V lost 2 bases and J lost 7; bases outside the gene matches: 5. The CDR3 is 15 amino acids. Germline CDR1 and CDR2: SGDLS and YYNGEE. Using reference TRBV9 and TRBJ2-1 for the parts outside the CDR3, the full variable domain is DSGVTQTPKHLITATGQRVTLRCSPRSGDLSVYWYQQSLDQGLQFLIQYYNGEERAKGNILERFSAQQFPDLHSELNLSSLELGDSALYFCASSVLAGGGNEQFFGPGTRLTVL.

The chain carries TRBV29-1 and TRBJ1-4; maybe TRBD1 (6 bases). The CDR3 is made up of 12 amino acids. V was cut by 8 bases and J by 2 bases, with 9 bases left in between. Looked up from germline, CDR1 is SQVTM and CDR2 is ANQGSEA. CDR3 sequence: CSTRGTNEKLFF. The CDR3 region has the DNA TGCAGCACAAGGGGGACTAATGAAAAACTGTTTTTT. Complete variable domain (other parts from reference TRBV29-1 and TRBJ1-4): SAVISQKPSRDICQRGTSLTIQCQVDSQVTMMFWYRQQPGQSLTLIATANQGSEATYESGFVIDKFPISRPNLTFSTLTVSNMSPEDSSIYLCSTRGTNEKLFFGSGTQLSVL.